This T cell receptor (beta chain) was obtained from a study of shared clonotypes between healthy human individuals (TCRdb year 2020). General notes on the study: The cohort included three men and a couple of women between 18 and 49 years of age. For each donor, CD4 naive and CD4 memory were each given three plates, CD8 naive was given two plates, and CD8 memory was given one plate. To estimate repertoire size and how much clonotypes are shared between individuals, the study performed deep sequencing of blood TCR repertoires from a few healthy adults. Libraries were prepared and TCR repertoires were sequenced by different laboratories using diverse techniques, in order to increase sequencing depth and limit assay-specific biases. Leukapheresis yielded between about 0.85 and 10 billion PBMCs per donor. What the work shows at the level of the full study, not this receptor alone: Naive subsets generally had larger estimated clonotype richness than memory subsets did. Pairwise subsampling indicated that sequencing depth was expected to affect the degree of clonotype sharing among donors. Clonotypes shared by all four sorted-subset donors showed higher generation probabilities than non-shared clonotypes. Only blood was sampled, and tissue TCR repertoires likely differ from those in blood. The genetic and exposure-history diversity represented was limited by the small number of donors. Approximately 5% of naive CD4, around 3.5% of naive CD8, about 2.1% of memory CD4, and less than 0.45% of memory CD8 clonotypes were shared across a handful of donors. Even with the large sequencing depth, rarefaction of the sorted-subset datasets indicated that sequencing was incomplete.

As to this clone: Its antigen has not been determined. There are no base qualities to consult, and no much larger clone falls within one base.

According to the germline V gene (reference sequence), CDR1 reads DFQATT and CDR2 reads SNEGSKA. Trimming takes 6 bases off V and 6 bases off J; junction bases not matched to a gene: 4. The CDR3 spans 11 residues, from the cysteine through the phenylalanine. Of all the DNA, just the CDR3 is kept, 33 bases in frame from base 1. Using the deep immunoSEQ assay, multiplex PCR amplified TCR CDR3 regions from genomic DNA. For each cell subset, the extracted genomic DNA was distributed evenly across all wells of several immunoSEQ 96-well plates, and each plate served as one replicate. For sorted subsets, each replicate PCR was loaded with 200 ng genomic DNA, equivalent to some 31,000 T cell genomes. Purified libraries were measured with a Qubit 3.0 fluorometer, size-checked on a Bioanalyzer 2100, and measured again with the KAPA Library Quantification kit. Every immunoSEQ 96-well plate was sequenced on a separate single-read 150-cycle Illumina NextSeq 550 flow cell. Regarding the original processing steps: The immunoSEQ output contained only junctional sequences without quality scores, so filtering could not match that applied to full-length reads. To assign V/J genes and CDR3, sequences were annotated using PyIR, a Python wrapper for IgBLAST v1.9, with IMGT germline references. Any read was removed if the V/J assignment was weak (E-value above 1e-6), the CDR3 was missing, or the read contained stop codons, out-of-frame junctions, or ambiguous translated residues. A V3J clonotype was defined by an identical inferred V gene, J gene, and CDR3 amino acid sequence. Percentage overlap between repertoires was calculated by dividing the number of shared unique clonotypes by the size of the smaller repertoire. RTK rarefaction, the Chao1 estimator, and Recon v2.1 estimates of unobserved clonotypes were used to assess repertoire richness. Generation probabilities were computed with OLGA for all TCRbeta clonotypes obtained by the gDNA method from a few donors. The clones in this table, taken by TCRdb from immuneACCESS, are in-frame only. Not every clone is retained; where verified, under half of the shortfall comes from an unresolved V gene, and the cause of the rest is unknown. That table gives V, J and clone size, and the DNA gave D and trimming. Here the sample has over a million clones; approximately 80% occur a single time. Roughly 0.62% of the sample lies in the top ten.

Healthy HIV-negative adults with no recently reported acute infections or vaccinations were included as donors. Every donor was a Caucasian adult residing in Nashville, Tennessee, USA. CD4+ T cells were enriched by magnetic negative selection, after which naive cells were positively selected on CD45RA and the negative fraction was taken as the memory subset. Blood was obtained by leukapheresis, after which PBMCs were separated by Ficoll-Histopaque density gradient centrifugation and cryopreserved in liquid nitrogen vapor phase. Purity and quantity of every magnetically sorted T cell population were checked by analytical flow cytometry. From each sorted fraction, genomic DNA was isolated and quantified by UV absorbance on a Nanodrop 2000c.

The chain is made from TRBV20-1 and TRBJ1-1; TRBD1 fits 7 bases in the junction. The specimen sequenced was memory CD4+ T cells from PBMCs. In light of the paper, this sample's cell subset or site label describes: CD45RA-negative fraction. This receptor was taken from a man younger than 35 in good health. Some clones in this sample may be carry-over from other donors' samples. The nucleotide sequence is given as TGCAGTGCAGCCAGGGGGGCTGAAGCTTTCTTT. The resulting protein is CSAARGAEAFF.